Sequencing of this TCR beta chain was carried out in a study of T cell responses to AZD1222 COVID-19 vaccine (dated by TCRdb to the early 2020s). Regarding the study in general: TCR sequencing covered more than 230 trial participants: 207 given two doses of AZD1222 and about 26 given two doses of MenACWY control vaccine. Trial participants were enrolled into age subgroups of 18-55, 56-69 and 70-plus years, which contained about 150, 28 and 57 TCR-sequenced participants, respectively. Study-wide conclusions, independent of this receptor: A significant rise in spike-specific TCR breadth and depth was observed after two AZD1222 doses relative to day 0 and relative to MenACWY recipients. Only five to seven AZD1222 recipients were SARS-CoV-2 seropositive at baseline, limiting conclusions about previously exposed vaccinees. The whole spike protein was spanned by vaccine-associated CD4 TCRs, and dominant responses were seen in regions 160-218 and 743-854. The 56-69-year group was small, and its depth increase did not reach significance, likely because of low power. Epitopes outside the regions mutated in the B.1.351 and B.1.1.7 variants were reportedly recognized by nearly half of the unique spike-specific TCRs. No day 14 peak-response samples were available, so repertoires were characterized only after the peak T cell response. Most participants were white British and females outnumbered males, and the authors suggested that clonal diversity may have been underestimated.

The sample's time point label, decoded: baseline before first vaccination. The treatment or condition label corresponds to: meningococcal conjugate vaccine given as trial control. Vaccinee samples came from UK trials COV001 and COV002, including a single-blind randomized controlled phase 2/3 trial of AZD1222 (ChAdOx1 nCoV-19) in healthy adults. For TCRbeta chain sequencing, PBMC samples were collected from trial participants at day 0 and at day 28 after the second dose. Reading the germline V gene (reference sequence) gives CDR1 GTSNPN and CDR2 SVGIG. The germline V end is reduced by 3 bases and the J end by 7 bases; junction bases left unmatched: 6. The CDR3, from cysteine to phenylalanine, totals 13 residues. Left in the record is the CDR3 DNA by itself, 39 bases read in frame from the first base. This clone was found a few times. Its cognate antigen has yet to be identified. No base qualities exist here, and no much larger clone lies one base off it.

The CDR3 regions of human TCRbeta chains were analyzed by immunosequencing. On the authors' methods: TCRs in the repertoires were compared against a reference library of SARS-CoV-2-specific TCRs that had been generated with the MIRA antigen-specificity platform. Breadth was defined as the fraction of unique TCRs that were SARS-CoV-2-associated, and depth was defined as the fraction of total T cells that were SARS-CoV-2-associated. Using the MIRA data, each spike-specific TCR was assigned both to the spike region to which the TCR was reactive and to a CD4 or CD8 class. Log10-transformed breadth and depth values were compared by one-way ANOVA with Sidak's multiple comparisons tests. What TCRdb holds here is the immuneACCESS table cut down to in-frame rearrangements. Part of the clones is not present; checked against another copy, under half of the missing clones reflect an unresolved V gene, and the others are unexplained. That table is the source of V, J and clone size, and D and trimming were worked out from the DNA. The sample includes approximately 130,000 clones, with roughly 90% observed a single time. The biggest ten clones account for 11% of the sample.

Material: peripheral blood, obtained on day 0 of MenACWY control vaccination. The clonotype was recovered from an adult in good health. The chain employs TRBV30 and TRBJ1-1; the central 9 bases match TRBD1. The DNA sequence is as follows: TGTGCCTGGAGAACCGGGACAGGGAATGAAGCTTTCTTT. Translated, it gives CAWRTGTGNEAFF.